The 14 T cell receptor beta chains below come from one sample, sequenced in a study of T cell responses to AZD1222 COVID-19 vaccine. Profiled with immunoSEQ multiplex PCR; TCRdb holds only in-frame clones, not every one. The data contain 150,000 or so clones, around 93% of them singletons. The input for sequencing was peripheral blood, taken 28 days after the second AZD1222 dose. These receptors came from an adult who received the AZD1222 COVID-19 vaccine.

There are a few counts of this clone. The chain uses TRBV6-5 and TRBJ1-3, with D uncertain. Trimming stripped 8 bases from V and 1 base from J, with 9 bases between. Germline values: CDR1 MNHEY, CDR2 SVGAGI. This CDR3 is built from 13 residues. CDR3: CASVKDSGNTIYF. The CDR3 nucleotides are TGTGCCAGCGTAAAAGATTCTGGAAACACCATATATTTT.

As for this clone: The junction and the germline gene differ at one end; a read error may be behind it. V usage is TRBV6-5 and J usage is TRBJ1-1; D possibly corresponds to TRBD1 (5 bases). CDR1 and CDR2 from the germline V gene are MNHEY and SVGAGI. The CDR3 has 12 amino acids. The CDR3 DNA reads TGTGCCAGCATGAGACAGAACTCTGAAGCTTTCTTT. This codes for CASMRQNSEAFF.

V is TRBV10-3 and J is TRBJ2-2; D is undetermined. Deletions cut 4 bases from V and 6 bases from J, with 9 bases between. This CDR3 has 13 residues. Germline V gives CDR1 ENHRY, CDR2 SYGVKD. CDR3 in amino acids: CAISGRGAGELFF. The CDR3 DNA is TGTGCCATCAGTGGTCGTGGGGCCGGGGAGCTGTTTTTT.

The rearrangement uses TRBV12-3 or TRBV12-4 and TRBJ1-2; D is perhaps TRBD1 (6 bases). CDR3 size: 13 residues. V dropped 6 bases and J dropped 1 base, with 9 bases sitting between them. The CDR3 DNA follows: TGTGCCAGCAGGGACAGCTATAACTATGGCTACACCTTC. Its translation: CASRDSYNYGYTF.

The CDR3 reads CASSQAQVQETQYF. CDR3 sequence (DNA): TGTGCCAGCAGCCAAGCACAGGTCCAAGAGACCCAGTACTTC. The rearrangement links TRBV3-1 (or the pseudogene TRBV3-2) to TRBJ2-5; perhaps TRBD1 as D (5 bases). Germline CDR1 reads LGHDT; CDR2 reads YNNKEL (reference sequence). This CDR3 comprises 14 residues. The V end was cut by 1 base, the J end by 1 base, with 7 bases between.

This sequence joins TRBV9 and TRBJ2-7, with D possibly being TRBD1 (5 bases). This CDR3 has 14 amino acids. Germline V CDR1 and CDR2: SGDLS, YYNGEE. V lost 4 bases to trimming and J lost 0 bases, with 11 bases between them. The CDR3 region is CASSQGHRSYEQYF. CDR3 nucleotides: TGTGCCAGCAGCCAAGGACACCGCTCCTACGAGCAGTACTTC. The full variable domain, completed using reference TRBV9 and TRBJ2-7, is DSGVTQTPKHLITATGQRVTLRCSPRSGDLSVYWYQQSLDQGLQFLIQYYNGEERAKGNILERFSAQQFPDLHSELNLSSLELGDSALYFCASSQGHRSYEQYFGPGTRLTVT.

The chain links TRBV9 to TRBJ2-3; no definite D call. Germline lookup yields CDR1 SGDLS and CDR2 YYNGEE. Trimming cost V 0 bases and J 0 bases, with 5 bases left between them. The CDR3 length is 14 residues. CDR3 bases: TGTGCCAGCAGCGTAGGTGGTAGCACAGATACGCAGTATTTT. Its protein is CASSVGGSTDTQYF.

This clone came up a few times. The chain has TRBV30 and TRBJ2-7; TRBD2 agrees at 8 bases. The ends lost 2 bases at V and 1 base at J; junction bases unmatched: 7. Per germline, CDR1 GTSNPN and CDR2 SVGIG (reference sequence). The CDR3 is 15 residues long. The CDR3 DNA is TGTGCCTGGAGTATCGGGCGGGGGGCTTCCTACGAGCAGTACTTC. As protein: CAWSIGRGASYEQYF. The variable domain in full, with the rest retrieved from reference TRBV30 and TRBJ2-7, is SQTIHQWPATLVQPVGSPLSLECTVEGTSNPNLYWYRQAAGRGLQLLFYSVGIGQISSEVPQNLSASRPQDRQFILSSKKLLLSDSGFYLCAWSIGRGASYEQYFGPGTRLTVT.

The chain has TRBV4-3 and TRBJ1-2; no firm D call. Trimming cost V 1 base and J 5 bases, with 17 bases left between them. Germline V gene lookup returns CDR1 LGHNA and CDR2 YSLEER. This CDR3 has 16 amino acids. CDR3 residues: CASSQAGQDAWYGYTF. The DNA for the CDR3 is TGCGCCAGCAGCCAAGCTGGCCAGGACGCATGGTATGGCTACACCTTC.

CDR3 sequence: CASSFPPMRGEDTQYF. The CDR3 coding sequence is TGTGCCAGCAGCTTCCCGCCGATGCGGGGGGAAGATACGCAGTATTTT. The rearrangement joins TRBV5-4 to TRBJ2-3; 8 positions match TRBD2. The junction had 10 bases not matched to a gene; V was cut back by 2 bases and J by 5 bases. CDR3 size: 16 residues. CDR1 is SGHNT and CDR2 is YYREEE in the germline V gene (reference sequence).

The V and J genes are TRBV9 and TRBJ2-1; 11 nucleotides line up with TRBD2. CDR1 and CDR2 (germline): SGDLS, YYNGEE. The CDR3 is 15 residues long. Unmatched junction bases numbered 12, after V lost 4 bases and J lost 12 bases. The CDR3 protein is CASSPVLAGGQGQFF. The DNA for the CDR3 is TGTGCCAGCAGCCCCGTCCTAGCGGGAGGCCAGGGGCAGTTCTTC.

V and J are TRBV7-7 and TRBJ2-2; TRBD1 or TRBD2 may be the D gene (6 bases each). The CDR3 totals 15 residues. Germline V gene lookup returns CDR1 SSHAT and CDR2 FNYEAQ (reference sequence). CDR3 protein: CASGVGAGASGELFF. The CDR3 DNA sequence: TGTGCTAGCGGCGTGGGGGCCGGGGCCTCCGGGGAGCTGTTTTTT.

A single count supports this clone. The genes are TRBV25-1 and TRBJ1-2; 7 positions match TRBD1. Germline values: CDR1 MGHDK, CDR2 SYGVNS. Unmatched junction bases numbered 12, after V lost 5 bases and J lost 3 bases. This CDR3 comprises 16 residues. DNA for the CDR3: TGTGCCAGCAGTCCCAGCCGGGACAGTATTCACTATGGCTACACCTTC. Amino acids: CASSPSRDSIHYGYTF.

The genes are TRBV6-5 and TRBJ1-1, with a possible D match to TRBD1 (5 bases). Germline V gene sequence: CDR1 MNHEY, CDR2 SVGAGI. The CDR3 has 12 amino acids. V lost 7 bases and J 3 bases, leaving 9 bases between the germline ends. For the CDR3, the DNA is TGTGCCAGCAATCGAGGGGACACTGAAGCTTTCTTT. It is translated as CASNRGDTEAFF.